The sample holds a few counts of the clone carrying this T cell receptor beta chain. These data belong to a study of spatial heterogeneity in lung cancer. Overall study: Beta-chain sequences were consistently detected more often than alpha-chain sequences.

TCRdb fed the 5' RACE reads into MiXCR, producing one record per CDR3 protein. The table records about 45,000 distinct CDR3 sequences, roughly 7% of them present only once. The CDR3 consists of 11 residues. Trimming shortened V by 6 bases and J by 6 bases, and 6 bases separated the two germline ends. Per the germline V gene, CDR1 is MNHEY and CDR2 is SVGEGT. The time point denotes: sample taken at primary tumor resection. Unsorted whole RNA of tumor, nontumor lung or frozen PBMC was sequenced. The donors were about 72 patients with non-small cell lung cancer that was early-stage and untreated. The receptor comes from a female donor with early-stage non-small cell lung cancer. The sequenced sample was PBMCs, obtained at surgery. V gene TRBV6-2 or TRBV6-3 combines with J gene TRBJ2-1, with D unclear. CDR3 coding DNA: TGTGCCAGCAGCAGAACCAATGAGCAGTTCTTC. Protein product: CASSRTNEQFF.